This paragraph covers one T cell receptor (beta chain) sequence. Its antigen is as yet unknown. The CDR3 is 12 residues long. Germline V gene lookup returns CDR1 SGHDT and CDR2 YYEEEE. V lost 7 bases and J lost 5; bases outside the gene matches: 2. The sample comes from a study of T cell repertoires in cytomegalovirus infection. Study in general: CMV infection together with matching HLA type was indicated by public TCR beta signatures.

Study-wide findings and caveats: HLA-C-restricted CMV-specific TCR beta clonotypes prevailed in the ex vivo response.

In TCRdb, the reads were re-called with MiXCR into one record per CDR3 protein. The table has approximately 490,000 distinct CDR3 sequences, approximately 10% seen once; the top ten hold roughly a tenth. The material sequenced was PBMCs. The TCR sequence derives from a human donor in good health (CMV status not recorded). Some clones in this sample may be carry-over from other donors' samples. The rearrangement links TRBV5-6 to TRBJ2-1; 8 nucleotides line up with TRBD2. This CDR3 is CASLGGDNEQFF. In nucleotides, the CDR3 is TGTGCCAGCCTCGGGGGGGACAATGAGCAGTTCTTC.